This TCR beta chain comes out of a study of breast tumors, draining lymph nodes, adjacent tissues. Notes on the study in general: The lymph node origin of tumor T cells was framed as consistent with a hypothesis, not demonstrated. Tumor repertoires ranked between lymph nodes and nontumor tissue in diversity, with V and J gene preferences.

V was clipped by 6 bases and J by 0 bases, with 24 bases between them. Per the germline V gene, CDR1 is MNHNY and CDR2 is SVGAGI (reference sequence). The length of the CDR3 is 19 residues. TCRdb recomputed calls from the multiplex PCR reads with MiXCR, one row per CDR3 protein. Altogether about 230,000 distinct CDR3 sequences are present, around 32% being singletons, with the ten largest covering 1.1% to 1.5%. In this sample, this clonotype turned up many times. The antigen is unknown. The lymph nodes were axillary draining lymph nodes from breast cancer patients. The sequenced sample consisted of axillary lymph node tissue. The clonotype originates from a female donor with breast cancer. Some clones in this sample may be carry-over from other donors' samples. The chain uses TRBV6-6 and TRBJ1-5; weak D call: TRBD1 (5 bases). The CDR3 loop is CASRPRAYSSTYSNQPQHF. The CDR3 DNA reads TGTGCCAGCAGGCCCAGGGCATACTCTTCCACTTATAGCAATCAGCCCCAGCATTTT.